Below are 15 T cell receptor beta chains sequenced from a single sample in a study of cytotoxic CD8 clonotypes in ibrutinib-treated CLL. Assay: immunoSEQ multiplex PCR; the TCRdb copy retains only in-frame clones and omits some. Of some 7,800 clones listed, 65% to 85% are singletons. Specimen: PBMCs, collected before ibrutinib treatment. The receptors shown here come from a human donor with chronic lymphocytic leukemia.

This clone was detected only once. The rearrangement uses TRBV5-1 and TRBJ2-7; either TRBD1 or TRBD2 may fit D (5 bases each). Germline-derived CDR1 and CDR2 are SGHRS and YFSETQ. The V end lost 3 bases, the J end lost 0 bases, and 10 bases lay between the germline ends. The CDR3 runs 14 residues. Here the CDR3 reads CASSSGTDSYEQYF. The CDR3 DNA reads TGCGCCAGCAGCTCCGGGACGGACTCCTACGAGCAGTACTTC. The variable domain in full, with the rest retrieved from reference TRBV5-1 and TRBJ2-7, is KAGVTQTPRYLIKTRGQQVTLSCSPISGHRSVSWYQQTPGQGLQFLFEYFSETQRNKGNFPGRFSGRQFSNSRSEMNVSTLELGDSALYLCASSSGTDSYEQYFGPGTRLTVT.

This clone was observed a single time. J is TRBJ1-5 and V is TRBV6-1, with D unclear. Trimming shortened V by 8 bases and J by 4 bases, and 18 bases separated the two germline ends. Per the germline V gene, CDR1 is MNHNS and CDR2 is SASEGT. This CDR3 is built from 15 residues. CDR3 in amino acids: CASREVGLVNQPQHF. The DNA of the CDR3 is TGTGCCAGCCGCGAGGTAGGTCTCGTAAATCAGCCCCAGCATTTT.

The chain joins TRBV25-1 to TRBJ2-7; 7 nucleotides match TRBD2. The CDR3 contains 14 residues. J lost 3 bases, V lost 3 bases, and 5 bases had no gene match. The germline V gene encodes CDR1 MGHDK and CDR2 SYGVNS. CDR3 sequence reads: CASSDWTRNYEQYF. As DNA, the CDR3 is TGTGCCAGCAGTGATTGGACTAGAAACTACGAGCAGTACTTC.

The genes are TRBV19 and TRBJ1-1, with D perhaps matching TRBD1 (5 bases). The CDR3 has 17 residues. With 5 bases removed from V and 0 bases from J, the gap between germline ends came to 19 bases. CDR1 is LNHDA, CDR2 SQIVND, per germline (reference sequence). The CDR3 sequence is CASSPIPEGGVNTEAFF. The CDR3 coding sequence is TGTGCCAGTAGTCCTATACCGGAGGGAGGGGTGAACACTGAAGCTTTCTTT.

This chain connects TRBV9 to TRBJ2-1; 8 bases align to TRBD2. This CDR3 comprises 15 residues. Germline V lookup: CDR1 SGDLS, CDR2 YYNGEE. The J segment lost 5 bases and the V segment lost 4 bases, leaving 8 bases of the junction unmatched. The CDR3 protein is CASSPRARGDNEQFF. The CDR3 bases are TGTGCCAGCAGCCCCAGGGCGCGGGGGGACAATGAGCAGTTCTTC. The full variable domain, completed using reference TRBV9 and TRBJ2-1, is DSGVTQTPKHLITATGQRVTLRCSPRSGDLSVYWYQQSLDQGLQFLIQYYNGEERAKGNILERFSAQQFPDLHSELNLSSLELGDSALYFCASSPRARGDNEQFFGPGTRLTVL.

The chain uses TRBV18 and TRBJ2-2, with D perhaps matching TRBD1 (6 bases). The CDR3 length is 15 residues. The V end lost 6 bases, the J end lost 2 bases, and 13 bases lay between the germline ends. Germline V lookup: CDR1 KGHSH, CDR2 LQKENI. The CDR3 nucleotides are TGTGCCAGCTCGGGGACACGGGCAAACACCGGGGAGCTGTTTTTT. Its protein is CASSGTRANTGELFF.

The chain employs TRBV2 and TRBJ2-2, with D tentatively TRBD2 (5 bases). V was trimmed by 6 bases and J by 0 bases, leaving 17 bases between them. Germline CDR1 SNHLY, CDR2 FYNNEI. The CDR3 extends over 17 amino acids. The CDR3 region has the DNA TGTGCCAGCAGCCCCCGTAGGACTGGGGCGAACACCGGGGAGCTGTTTTTT. Translating it yields CASSPRRTGANTGELFF.

CDR3 coding DNA: TGTGCCAGCAGCGCAGCGACCGTCCGCCCCTCCTACGAGCAGTACTTC. Translation: CASSAATVRPSYEQYF. The V gene is TRBV9, the J gene TRBJ2-7; no definite D call. Trimming shortened V by 3 bases and J by 0 bases, and 16 bases separated the two germline ends. CDR3 length: 16 residues. Germline CDR1 reads SGDLS; CDR2 reads YYNGEE.

V gene TRBV27 combines with J gene TRBJ2-1, with 11 bases matching TRBD1. Germline CDR1 and CDR2: MNHEY and SMNVEV (reference sequence). V gave up 2 bases and J gave up 3 bases; unmatched junction bases: 0. The length of the CDR3 is 15 residues. CDR3 protein: CASSLGTGGYNEQFF. The DNA for the CDR3 is TGTGCCAGCAGTTTAGGGACAGGGGGCTACAATGAGCAGTTCTTC.

This chain connects TRBV19 to TRBJ1-5, with D unresolved. Trimming stripped 7 bases from V and 6 bases from J, with 22 bases between. This CDR3 contains 16 residues. Germline V gives CDR1 LNHDA, CDR2 SQIVND (reference sequence). The CDR3 sequence: CASMKLSSYPVQPQHF. The CDR3 DNA follows: TGTGCCAGTATGAAATTGTCTTCGTATCCAGTTCAGCCCCAGCATTTT.

J is TRBJ2-7 and V is TRBV10-3; 7 nucleotides align to TRBD2. With 2 bases clipped from V and 2 bases from J, the junction kept 12 bases outside the gene matches. The CDR3 length is 17 residues. CDR1 and CDR2 (germline): ENHRY, SYGVKD. Here the CDR3 reads CAISEGRRGIQTYEQYF. The CDR3 DNA is TGTGCCATCAGTGAGGGGCGGCGGGGGATCCAAACCTACGAGCAGTACTTC.

This clone was picked up a small number of times. The chain recombines TRBV28 with TRBJ1-5, with D possibly TRBD1 on 5 matching bases. The CDR3 extends over 15 amino acids. CDR1 and CDR2 (germline): MDHEN, SYDVKM. Between the trimmed V and J ends, which lost 5 bases and 3 bases, there was a span of 14 bases. CDR3 sequence reads: CASSPHGGSNQPQHF. CDR3 nucleotides: TGTGCCAGCAGTCCTCACGGGGGTTCCAATCAGCCCCAGCATTTT.

The sample holds one count of this clone. CDR3 amino acids: CASSSLRGVDSPLHF. CDR3 bases: TGTGCCAGCAGTTCCCTCCGGGGGGTTGATTCACCCCTCCACTTT. The rearrangement links TRBV6-5 to TRBJ1-6; the D gene is possibly TRBD1 (5 bases). Germline V gene data show CDR1 as MNHEY and CDR2 as SVGAGI. The CDR3 has 15 amino acids. Trimming pared 4 bases from V and 8 bases from J, leaving 15 bases between.

The rearrangement joins TRBV28 to TRBJ1-1, with D possibly matching TRBD1 (5 bases). This CDR3 is built from 12 residues. V was pared by 6 bases and J by 3 bases, with 8 bases between. CDR1 is MDHEN and CDR2 is SYDVKM in the germline V gene. The CDR3 sequence: CASSPRDTEAFF. Written as DNA, the CDR3 is TGTGCCAGCAGCCCCAGGGACACTGAAGCTTTCTTT.

This clone turned up a few times. The chain is built from TRBV7-9 and TRBJ2-1; D may be TRBD1 (6 bases). The CDR3 loop spans 15 amino acids. CDR1 SEHNR and CDR2 FQNEAQ come from the germline V gene (reference sequence). Trimming removed 6 bases at V and 5 bases at J, with 17 bases between. The CDR3 spells CASRTRDTGDNEQFF. The CDR3 bases are TGTGCCAGCAGAACCCGGGACACTGGGGACAATGAGCAGTTCTTC. The variable domain in full, completed from reference TRBV7-9 and TRBJ2-1, reads DTGVSQNPRHKITKRGQNVTFRCDPISEHNRLYWYRQTLGQGPEFLTYFQNEAQLEKSRLLSDRFSAERPKGSFSTLEIQRTEQGDSAMYLCASRTRDTGDNEQFFGPGTRLTVL.